These T cell receptor beta chains were read from a single sample in a study of blood T cell repertoires in COVID-19. TCRdb's table, derived via immunoSEQ multiplex PCR, lists solely in-frame clones and lacks some. The sample records a few hundred thousand clones, about 90% being singletons. The specimen sequenced was PBMCs or T cells enriched from blood (not recorded which). The receptor source for this set is a woman aged 30 to 39 who had recovered from COVID-19. Each CDR3 is given with its conserved first and last residue. The D gene is left open where the match is weak. Part of the rows lack a size; the others show once, few, many or a class for expanded clones.

J gene: TRBJ1-1; V gene: TRBV10-2; clone size: once; D gene: TRBD1; CDR3 DNA: TGCGCCAGCAGAGGTAACAGGGGGCGGGGTGAAGCTTTCTTT; CDR3 protein: CASRGNRGRGEAFF
J gene: TRBJ2-7; V gene: TRBV7-8; clone size: -; D gene: TRBD1; CDR3 DNA: TGTGCCAGCAGCTTGCGGGACAGGGATTCCTACGAGCAGTACTTC; CDR3 protein: CASSLRDRDSYEQYF
J gene: TRBJ2-7; V gene: TRBV2; clone size: -; D gene: -; CDR3 DNA: TGTGCCAGCAGTTACCAGGGACTGCGTACCTACGAGCAGTACTTC; CDR3 protein: CASSYQGLRTYEQYF
J gene: TRBJ1-5; V gene: TRBV6-5; clone size: -; D gene: -; CDR3 DNA: TGTGCCAGCACCGCGGGGAACAGCAATCAGCCCCAGCATTTT; CDR3 protein: CASTAGNSNQPQHF
J gene: TRBJ1-5; V gene: TRBV16; clone size: -; D gene: TRBD1; CDR3 DNA: TGTGCCACCGGAGGGACAGGGGGAAATCAGCCCCAGCATTTT; CDR3 protein: CATGGTGGNQPQHF
J gene: TRBJ2-5; V gene: TRBV4-1; clone size: -; D gene: TRBD2; CDR3 DNA: TGCGCCAGCAGCCAACTTCTAGCGGGAGGGCCTCCCGAGACCCAGTACTTC; CDR3 protein: CASSQLLAGGPPETQYF
J gene: TRBJ1-4; V gene: TRBV27; clone size: -; D gene: -; CDR3 DNA: TGTGCCAGCAGTCCGGGACACGTTAATGAAAAACTGTTTTTT; CDR3 protein: CASSPGHVNEKLFF
J gene: TRBJ2-7; V gene: TRBV13; clone size: -; D gene: TRBD1; CDR3 DNA: TGTGCCAGCAGCCGGGGGGACAGGGATAGCTACGAGCAGTACTTC; CDR3 protein: CASSRGDRDSYEQYF
J gene: TRBJ1-3; V gene: TRBV5-1; clone size: -; D gene: TRBD1; CDR3 DNA: TGCGCCAGCACGTTAACAGGGGACTCTGGAAACACCATATATTTT; CDR3 protein: CASTLTGDSGNTIYF
J gene: TRBJ2-1; V gene: TRBV7-3; clone size: -; D gene: TRBD2; CDR3 DNA: TGTGCCAGCAGCGGCAGCGGGGGCTCCTACAATGAGCAGTTCTTC; CDR3 protein: CASSGSGGSYNEQFF
J gene: TRBJ2-5; V gene: TRBV18; clone size: -; D gene: -; CDR3 DNA: TGTGCCAGCTCACCACCGAGGGGGCAAGAGACCCAGTACTTC; CDR3 protein: CASSPPRGQETQYF
J gene: TRBJ1-4; V gene: TRBV5-1; clone size: -; D gene: TRBD1; CDR3 DNA: TGCGCCAGCAGCTTCCGGACCGGGACAGATAATGAAAAACTGTTTTTT; CDR3 protein: CASSFRTGTDNEKLFF
J gene: TRBJ2-1; V gene: TRBV27; clone size: -; D gene: -; CDR3 DNA: TGTGCCAGCAGTTTAGCCGGGGTCCCCTACAATGAGCAGTTCTTC; CDR3 protein: CASSLAGVPYNEQFF
J gene: TRBJ2-1; V gene: TRBV28; clone size: -; D gene: TRBD1; CDR3 DNA: TGTGCCAGCAGCGTCCGGGACAGGGGAGACAATGAGCAGTTCTTC; CDR3 protein: CASSVRDRGDNEQFF
J gene: TRBJ2-3; V gene: TRBV4-2; clone size: -; D gene: TRBD2; CDR3 DNA: TGTGCCAGCAGCCAAGATCTGCTAGCGGGTGTCAGCACAGATACGCAGTATTTT; CDR3 protein: CASSQDLLAGVSTDTQYF
J gene: TRBJ1-1; V gene: TRBV9; clone size: once; D gene: -; CDR3 DNA: TGTGCCAGCAGCGTAGACCTAGGAGGGAAAGCTTTCTTT; CDR3 protein: CASSVDLGGKAFF
J gene: TRBJ2-7; V gene: TRBV4-1; clone size: -; D gene: -; CDR3 DNA: TGCGCCAGCAGCCAATTAGCGAGTAACGAGCAGTACTTC; CDR3 protein: CASSQLASNEQYF
J gene: TRBJ1-1; V gene: TRBV5-5; clone size: -; D gene: -; CDR3 DNA: TGTGCCAGCAGCTTGGGACAGATTAGGAACACTGAAGCTTTCTTT; CDR3 protein: CASSLGQIRNTEAFF
J gene: TRBJ2-2; V gene: TRBV29-1; clone size: -; D gene: -; CDR3 DNA: TGCAGCGCCAGGACTGGAAACACCGGGGAGCTGTTTTTT; CDR3 protein: CSARTGNTGELFF
J gene: TRBJ2-1; V gene: TRBV19; clone size: -; D gene: -; CDR3 DNA: TGTGCCAGTAGGATTTCACCGGGAATACCTGTCAATGAGCAGTTCTTC; CDR3 protein: CASRISPGIPVNEQFF
J gene: TRBJ1-4; V gene: TRBV19; clone size: -; D gene: -; CDR3 DNA: TGTGCCAGTAGTCCCGTCTGGCAATCTAATGAAAAACTGTTTTTT; CDR3 protein: CASSPVWQSNEKLFF
J gene: TRBJ2-7; V gene: TRBV4-2; clone size: -; D gene: -; CDR3 DNA: TGTGCCAGCAGCCAAGAGGCTCTAGCGTTTCCAGGGTACGAGCAGTACTTC; CDR3 protein: CASSQEALAFPGYEQYF
J gene: TRBJ2-1; V gene: TRBV5-1; clone size: -; D gene: -; CDR3 DNA: TGCGCCAGCAGCTTGGAGGCTAGCGTGGGGGTCAATGAGCAGTTCTTC; CDR3 protein: CASSLEASVGVNEQFF
J gene: TRBJ1-5; V gene: TRBV7-8; clone size: -; D gene: -; CDR3 DNA: TGTGCCAGCAGCTTTCACGACATACCATTGCCTAATCAGCCCCAGCATTTT; CDR3 protein: CASSFHDIPLPNQPQHF
J gene: TRBJ2-7; V gene: TRBV6-5; clone size: -; D gene: -; CDR3 DNA: TGTGCCAGCTGGGACAAGGGACCCGAGCAGTACTTC; CDR3 protein: CASWDKGPEQYF
J gene: TRBJ2-7; V gene: TRBV2; clone size: -; D gene: TRBD1; CDR3 DNA: TGTGCCAGTGGCCAGGGACAGGTTCGCGAGCAGTACTTC; CDR3 protein: CASGQGQVREQYF
J gene: TRBJ1-5; V gene: TRBV2; clone size: -; D gene: -; CDR3 DNA: TGTGCCAGCAGTGAAGGGTCCGGGCGGGGGTTCAATCAGCCCCAGCATTTT; CDR3 protein: CASSEGSGRGFNQPQHF
J gene: TRBJ1-1; V gene: TRBV30; clone size: once; D gene: -; CDR3 DNA: TGTGCCTGGAGTGTAGGAGGCTGGGACACTGAAGCTTTCTTT; CDR3 protein: CAWSVGGWDTEAFF
J gene: TRBJ2-1; V gene: TRBV19; clone size: -; D gene: TRBD2; CDR3 DNA: TGTGCCAGTAGTAAAGCGGGAGGCCCCTACAATGAGCAGTTCTTC; CDR3 protein: CASSKAGGPYNEQFF
J gene: TRBJ2-7; V gene: TRBV4-1; clone size: few; D gene: TRBD2; CDR3 DNA: TGCGCCAGCAGCCAAGATGTGGGGACTAGCGGGAGGAGGGCGCAGTACTTC; CDR3 protein: CASSQDVGTSGRRAQYF
J gene: TRBJ2-2; V gene: TRBV28; clone size: once; D gene: -; CDR3 DNA: TGTGCCAGCAGCCCGAGCAGGGTCGGGGAGCTGTTTTTT; CDR3 protein: CASSPSRVGELFF
J gene: TRBJ1-3; V gene: TRBV2; clone size: -; D gene: -; CDR3 DNA: TGTGCCAGCAGTGTCTGGGGCAGGGCGACTGGAAACACCATATATTTT; CDR3 protein: CASSVWGRATGNTIYF
J gene: TRBJ1-2; V gene: TRBV11-2; clone size: -; D gene: -; CDR3 DNA: TGTGCCAGCAGCACAGCTGCCAACTATGGCTACACCTTC; CDR3 protein: CASSTAANYGYTF
J gene: TRBJ2-5; V gene: TRBV28; clone size: -; D gene: TRBD2; CDR3 DNA: TGTGCCAGCAGTTCCAGGACTAGCGGGAGGGAGGAGACCCAGTACTTC; CDR3 protein: CASSSRTSGREETQYF
J gene: TRBJ1-2; V gene: TRBV5-6; clone size: -; D gene: -; CDR3 DNA: TGTGCCAGCAGCCTCCGCTGGGCTACCTATGGCTACACCTTC; CDR3 protein: CASSLRWATYGYTF
J gene: TRBJ1-5; V gene: TRBV5-1; clone size: -; D gene: -; CDR3 DNA: TGCGCCAGCAGCTTGTTCGGCGGTGATCAGCCCCAGCATTTT; CDR3 protein: CASSLFGGDQPQHF
J gene: TRBJ1-6; V gene: TRBV24-1; clone size: -; D gene: -; CDR3 DNA: TGTGCCACCAGTGATGCACGGGGGACTGCCAATTCACCCCTCCACTTT; CDR3 protein: CATSDARGTANSPLHF
J gene: TRBJ2-1; V gene: TRBV27; clone size: once; D gene: -; CDR3 DNA: TGTGCCAGCAGACTTGGCAATGAGCAGTTCTTC; CDR3 protein: CASRLGNEQFF
J gene: TRBJ1-5; V gene: TRBV24-1; clone size: -; D gene: -; CDR3 DNA: TGTGCCACCAGCTATGCCTCAAATCAGCCCCAGCATTTT; CDR3 protein: CATSYASNQPQHF
J gene: TRBJ2-2; V gene: TRBV6-5; clone size: few; D gene: -; CDR3 DNA: TGTGCCAGCAGTCCTAACACCGGGGAGCTGTTTTTT; CDR3 protein: CASSPNTGELFF
J gene: TRBJ2-1; V gene: TRBV6-1; clone size: once; D gene: -; CDR3 DNA: TGTGCCAGCAGTGAAGCGCCCCGGGTAGATGAGCAGTTCTTC; CDR3 protein: CASSEAPRVDEQFF
J gene: TRBJ1-1; V gene: TRBV5-6; clone size: -; D gene: -; CDR3 DNA: TGTGCCAGCAGCCCGGACAGATGGAACACTGAAGCTTTCTTT; CDR3 protein: CASSPDRWNTEAFF
J gene: TRBJ2-1; V gene: TRBV7-9; clone size: -; D gene: -; CDR3 DNA: TGTGCCAGCAGCTTCAGGGGAGGGACCTCCTACAATGAGCAGTTCTTC; CDR3 protein: CASSFRGGTSYNEQFF
J gene: TRBJ1-1; V gene: TRBV5-4; clone size: -; D gene: -; CDR3 DNA: TGTGCCAGCAGCTTGAAAGGACATAACATGGCGGGAAGTTTTGAAGCTTTCTTT; CDR3 protein: CASSLKGHNMAGSFEAFF
J gene: TRBJ2-3; V gene: TRBV19; clone size: -; D gene: TRBD2; CDR3 DNA: TGTGCCAGTAGTCCGGGGGGGGCAGGCACAGATACGCAGTATTTT; CDR3 protein: CASSPGGAGTDTQYF
J gene: TRBJ2-7; V gene: TRBV18; clone size: -; D gene: -; CDR3 DNA: TGTGCCAGCTCACCAAACAGGGCCTACGAGCAGTACTTC; CDR3 protein: CASSPNRAYEQYF
J gene: TRBJ2-2; V gene: TRBV11-3; clone size: -; D gene: -; CDR3 DNA: TGTGCCAGCAGCTTAGATCTGAACACCGGGGAGCTGTTTTTT; CDR3 protein: CASSLDLNTGELFF
J gene: TRBJ2-2; V gene: TRBV28; clone size: -; D gene: -; CDR3 DNA: TGTGCCAGCAGACCAACAGCCTCGAACACCGGGGAGCTGTTTTTT; CDR3 protein: CASRPTASNTGELFF